The clone carrying this T cell receptor (beta chain) was detected many times. No antigen is known for it. The record originates from a study of HIV-infected patients and healthy controls. General study results and limits: Healthy control repertoires had roughly threefold more distinct CDR3s than untreated HIV+ repertoires, and higher Shannon diversity.

Antiretroviral therapy had run roughly three months, about 14 weeks, before follow-up blood collection. All unsorted peripheral T cells were captured because whole blood was used without fractionation. Reverse transcription used around 480 ng RNA and constant-region primers for alpha and beta. Alpha and beta chain libraries were made separately by chain-specific third strand synthesis with multiplexing indices. From the 5' RACE reads, TCRdb called clonotypes with MiXCR, one entry per CDR3 protein. The sample has approximately 10,000 distinct CDR3 sequences, 5.5% to 7% seen once. V shed 6 bases and J 0 bases; nucleotides not matched to a gene: 9. Germline V gives CDR1 DFQATT, CDR2 SNEGSKA (reference sequence). The CDR3 is 16 amino acids.

The receptor's source is an adult with HIV infection. The donor label of this sample is uncertain. The genes are TRBV20-1 and TRBJ2-4; TRBD1 matches 9 bases. The source material was blood, sampled during antiretroviral therapy. The CDR3 spells CSAVGTGFLAKNIQYF. CDR3 coding DNA: TGCAGTGCAGTAGGGACAGGGTTTCTAGCCAAAAACATTCAGTACTTC.